This record looks at one T cell receptor beta chain sequence and its context. Its antigen is unidentified. Making the TCR beta cDNA relied on 5'RACE template switching with UMIs. Following a re-call of the 5' RACE reads, TCRdb has one entry per CDR3 protein and lacks DNA. The sample table sets out fewer than 200,000 distinct CDR3 sequences. Germline assignment: CDR1 SQVTM and CDR2 ANQGSEA. This CDR3 is 13 amino acids long. These data are taken from a study of T cells expressing NK-cell markers. As for the study in general: The study drew TCR beta repertoires from sorted CD3+CD56+NKG2C+, CD3+CD56+NKG2C- and CD3+CD56-NKG2C+ T cells.

Findings of the study overall: In a few donors, these clonotypes also led the CD3+CD56-NKG2C+ fraction.

Sequencing was performed on blood T cells: a sorted CD56 or NKG2C T cell subset, CD4+ or CD8+ T cells, or bulk PBMC T cells (not recorded which). This chain links TRBV29-1 with TRBJ1-1. This receptor was taken from a woman aged 18 to 75 in good health. The CDR3 is CSVDERTNTEAFF.